This TCR beta chain originates from a study of T cell responses to AZD1222 COVID-19 vaccine. About this clone: No antigen is known for it.

Measured with immunoSEQ multiplex PCR; TCRdb has only the in-frame clones, and not every one. The sample includes 85,000 to 110,000 clones, roughly nine tenths of them seen just once. General study findings and limits: Spike was spanned by vaccine-associated CD4 TCRs, with dominance at 160-218 and 743-854. Nearly half of spike-specific TCRs reportedly go after variant regions that carry no mutations.

Germline lookup yields CDR1 SGHRS and CDR2 YFSETQ. V shed 0 bases, J shed 0 bases, and the junction held 2 bases outside the gene matches. The CDR3 is 17 amino acids. This clonotype was sampled from an adult in good health. The J gene is TRBJ2-1, the V gene TRBV5-1, with 11 bases matching TRBD2. The sample here was peripheral blood, taken on day 0 of AZD1222 vaccination. CDR3 in DNA: TGCGCCAGCAGCTTGGTAGGGACTAGCGGCTCCTACAATGAGCAGTTCTTC. Encoded protein: CASSLVGTSGSYNEQFF. Based on the CDR3 plus reference TRBV5-1 and TRBJ2-1, the full variable domain is KAGVTQTPRYLIKTRGQQVTLSCSPISGHRSVSWYQQTPGQGLQFLFEYFSETQRNKGNFPGRFSGRQFSNSRSEMNVSTLELGDSALYLCASSLVGTSGSYNEQFFGPGTRLTVL.